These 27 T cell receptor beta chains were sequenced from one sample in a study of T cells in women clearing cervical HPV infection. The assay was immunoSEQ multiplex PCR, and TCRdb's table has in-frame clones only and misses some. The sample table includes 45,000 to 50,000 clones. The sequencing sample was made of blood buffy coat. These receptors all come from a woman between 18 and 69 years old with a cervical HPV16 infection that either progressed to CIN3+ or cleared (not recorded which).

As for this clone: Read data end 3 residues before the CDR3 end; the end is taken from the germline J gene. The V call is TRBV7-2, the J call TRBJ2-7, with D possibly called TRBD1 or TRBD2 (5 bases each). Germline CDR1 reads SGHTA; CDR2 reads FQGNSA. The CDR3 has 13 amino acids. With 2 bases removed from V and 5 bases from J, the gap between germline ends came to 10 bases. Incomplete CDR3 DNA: TGTGCCAGCAGCTTATCAGGGAGTCACGAG. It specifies CASSLSGSHE. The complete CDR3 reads CASSLSGSHEQYF.

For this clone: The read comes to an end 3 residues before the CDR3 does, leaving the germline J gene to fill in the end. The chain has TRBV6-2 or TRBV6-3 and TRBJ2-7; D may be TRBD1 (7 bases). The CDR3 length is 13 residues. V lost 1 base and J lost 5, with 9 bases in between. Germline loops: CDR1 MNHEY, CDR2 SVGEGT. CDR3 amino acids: CASSYFRGDEQYF. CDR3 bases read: TGTGCCAGCAGTTACTTCAGGGGGGACGAG.

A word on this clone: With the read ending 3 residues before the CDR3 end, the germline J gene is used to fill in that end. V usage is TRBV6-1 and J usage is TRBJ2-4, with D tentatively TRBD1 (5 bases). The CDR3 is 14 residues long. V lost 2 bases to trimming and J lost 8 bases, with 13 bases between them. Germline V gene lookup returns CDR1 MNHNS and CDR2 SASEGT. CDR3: CASSEFRAADIQYF. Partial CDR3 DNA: TGTGCCAGCAGTGAATTCAGGGCTGCGGACATT.

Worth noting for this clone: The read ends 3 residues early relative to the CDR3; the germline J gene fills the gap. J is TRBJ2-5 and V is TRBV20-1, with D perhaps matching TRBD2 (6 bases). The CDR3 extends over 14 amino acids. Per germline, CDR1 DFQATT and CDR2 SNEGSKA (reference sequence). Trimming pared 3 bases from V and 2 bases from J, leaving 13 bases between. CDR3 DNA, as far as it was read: TGCAGTGCTAGCTGGGGAGGCGGGCAAGAGACC. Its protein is CSASWGGGQET. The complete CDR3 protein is CSASWGGGQETQYF.

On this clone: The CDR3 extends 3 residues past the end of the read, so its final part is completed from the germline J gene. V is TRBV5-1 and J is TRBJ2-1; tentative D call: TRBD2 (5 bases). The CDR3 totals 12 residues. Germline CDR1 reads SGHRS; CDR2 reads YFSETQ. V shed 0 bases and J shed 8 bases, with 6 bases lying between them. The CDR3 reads CASSLEADEQFF. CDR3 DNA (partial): TGCGCCAGCAGCTTGGAAGCGGATGAG.

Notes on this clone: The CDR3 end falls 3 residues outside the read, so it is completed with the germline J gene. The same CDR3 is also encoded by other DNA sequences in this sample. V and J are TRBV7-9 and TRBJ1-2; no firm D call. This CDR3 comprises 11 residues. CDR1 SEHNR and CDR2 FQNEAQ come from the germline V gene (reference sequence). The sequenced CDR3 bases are TGTGCCAGCAGCCTAAGCTACGAC. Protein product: CASSLSYD. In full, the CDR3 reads CASSLSYDYTF.

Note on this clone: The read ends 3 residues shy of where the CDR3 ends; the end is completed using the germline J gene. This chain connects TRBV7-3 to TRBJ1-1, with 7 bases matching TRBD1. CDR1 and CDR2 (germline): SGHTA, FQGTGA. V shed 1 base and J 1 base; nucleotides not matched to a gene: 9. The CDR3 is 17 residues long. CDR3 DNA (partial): TGTGCCAGCAGCTTAATGGGTCGGACAGGAGGGAACACTGAA. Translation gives CASSLMGRTGGNTE. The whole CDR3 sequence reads CASSLMGRTGGNTEAFF.

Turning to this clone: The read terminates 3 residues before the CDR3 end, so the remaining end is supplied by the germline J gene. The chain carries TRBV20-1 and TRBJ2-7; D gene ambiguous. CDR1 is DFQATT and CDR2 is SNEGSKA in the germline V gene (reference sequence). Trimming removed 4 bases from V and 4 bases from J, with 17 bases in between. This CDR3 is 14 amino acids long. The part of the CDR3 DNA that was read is TGCAGTGCTAACCAACAACCACACCCTTACGAG. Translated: CSANQQPHPYE. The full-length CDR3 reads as CSANQQPHPYEQYF.

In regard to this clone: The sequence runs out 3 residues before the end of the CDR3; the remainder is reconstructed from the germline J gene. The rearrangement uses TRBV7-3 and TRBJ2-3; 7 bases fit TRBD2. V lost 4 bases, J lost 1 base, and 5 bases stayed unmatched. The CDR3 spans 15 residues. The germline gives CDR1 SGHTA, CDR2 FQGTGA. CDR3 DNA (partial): TGTGCCAGCAGCTGGCTAGCGGAAGGCACAGATACG. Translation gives CASSWLAEGTDT. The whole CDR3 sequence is CASSWLAEGTDTQYF.

This CDR3 reads CASSLRASNEKLFF. The DNA read from the CDR3 is TGTGCCAGCAGCTTAAGGGCCTCGAATGAAAAG. This chain uses TRBV7-9 with TRBJ2-2; D remains unclear. The read stops 3 residues short of the end of the CDR3; the missing end is completed from the germline J gene. The CDR3 runs 14 residues. Germline values: CDR1 SEHNR, CDR2 FQNEAQ (reference sequence).

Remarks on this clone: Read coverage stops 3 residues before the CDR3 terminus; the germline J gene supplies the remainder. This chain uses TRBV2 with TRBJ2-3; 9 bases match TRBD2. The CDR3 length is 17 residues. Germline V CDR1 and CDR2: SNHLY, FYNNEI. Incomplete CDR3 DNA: TGTGCCAGCAGTGAAACCTCTAGCGGGGTTCTCCAAGAGACG. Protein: CASSETSSGVLQET. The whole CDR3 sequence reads CASSETSSGVLQETQYF.

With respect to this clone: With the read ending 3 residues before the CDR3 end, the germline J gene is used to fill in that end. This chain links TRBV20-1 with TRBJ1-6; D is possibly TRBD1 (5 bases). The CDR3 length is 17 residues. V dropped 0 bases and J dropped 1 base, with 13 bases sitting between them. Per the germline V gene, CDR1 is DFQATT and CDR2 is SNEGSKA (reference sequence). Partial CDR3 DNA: TGCAGTGCTAGAGATCCCAGGGAGTCTTCCTATAATTCACCC. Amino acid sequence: CSARDPRESSYNSP. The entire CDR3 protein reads CSARDPRESSYNSPLHF.

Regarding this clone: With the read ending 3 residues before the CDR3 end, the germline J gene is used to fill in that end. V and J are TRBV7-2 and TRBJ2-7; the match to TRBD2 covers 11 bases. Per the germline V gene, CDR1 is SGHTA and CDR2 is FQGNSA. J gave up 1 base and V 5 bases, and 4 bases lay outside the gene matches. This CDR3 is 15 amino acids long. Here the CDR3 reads CASSPRLAGSYEQYF. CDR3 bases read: TGTGCCAGCAGCCCAAGACTAGCGGGATCCTACGAG.

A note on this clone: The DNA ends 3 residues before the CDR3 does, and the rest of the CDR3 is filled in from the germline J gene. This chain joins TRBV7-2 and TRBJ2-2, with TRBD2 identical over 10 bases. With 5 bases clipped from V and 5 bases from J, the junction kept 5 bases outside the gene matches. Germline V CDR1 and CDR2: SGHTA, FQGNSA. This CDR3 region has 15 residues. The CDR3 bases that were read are TGTGCCAGCAGCGAACTAGCGGGATTTACCGGGGAG. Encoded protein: CASSELAGFTGE. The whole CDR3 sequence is CASSELAGFTGELFF.

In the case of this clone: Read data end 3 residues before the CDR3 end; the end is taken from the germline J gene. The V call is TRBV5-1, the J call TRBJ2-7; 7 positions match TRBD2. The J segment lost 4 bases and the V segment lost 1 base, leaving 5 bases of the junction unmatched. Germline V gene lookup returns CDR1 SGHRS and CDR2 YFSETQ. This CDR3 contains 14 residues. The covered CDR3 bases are TGCGCCAGCAGCTTGAAGCGGGGTACTTACGAG. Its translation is CASSLKRGTYE. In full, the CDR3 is CASSLKRGTYEQYF.

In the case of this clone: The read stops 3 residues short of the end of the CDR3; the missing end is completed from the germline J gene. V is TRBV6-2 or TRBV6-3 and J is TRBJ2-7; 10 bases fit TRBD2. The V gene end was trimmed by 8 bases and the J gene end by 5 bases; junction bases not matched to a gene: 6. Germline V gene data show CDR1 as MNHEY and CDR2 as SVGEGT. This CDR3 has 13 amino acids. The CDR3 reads CASRILAGDEQYF. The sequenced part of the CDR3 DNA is TGTGCCAGCCGGATTCTAGCGGGGGACGAG.

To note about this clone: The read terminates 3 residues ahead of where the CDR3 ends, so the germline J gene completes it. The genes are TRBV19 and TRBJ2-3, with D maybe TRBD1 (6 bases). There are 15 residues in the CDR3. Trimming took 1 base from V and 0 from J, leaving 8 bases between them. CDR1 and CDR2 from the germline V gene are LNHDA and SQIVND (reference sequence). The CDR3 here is CASSIGGTSTDTQYF. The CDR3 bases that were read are TGTGCCAGTAGTATAGGTGGGACAAGCACAGATACG.

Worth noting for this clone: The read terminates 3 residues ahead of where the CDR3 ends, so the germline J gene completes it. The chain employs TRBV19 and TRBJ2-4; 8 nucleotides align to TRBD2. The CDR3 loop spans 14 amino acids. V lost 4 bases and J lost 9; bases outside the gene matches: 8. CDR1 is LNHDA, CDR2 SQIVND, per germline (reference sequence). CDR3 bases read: TGTGCCAGTAGTACACCTCCGGGGGGGGGCATT. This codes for CASSTPPGGGI. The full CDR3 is CASSTPPGGGIQYF. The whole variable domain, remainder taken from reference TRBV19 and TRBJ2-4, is DGGITQSPKYLFRKEGQNVTLSCEQNLNHDAMYWYRQDPGQGLRLIYYSQIVNDFQKGDIAEGYSVSREKKESFPLTVTSAQKNPTAFYLCASSTPPGGGIQYFGAGTRLSVL.

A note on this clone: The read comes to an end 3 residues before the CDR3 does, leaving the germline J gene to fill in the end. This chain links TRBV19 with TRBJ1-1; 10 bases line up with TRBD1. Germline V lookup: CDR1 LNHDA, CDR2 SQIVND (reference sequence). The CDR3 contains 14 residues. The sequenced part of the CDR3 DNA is TGTGCCAGTAGTCCGCCGGGACAGGGGAGGAAG. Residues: CASSPPGQGRK. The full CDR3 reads CASSPPGQGRKAFF.

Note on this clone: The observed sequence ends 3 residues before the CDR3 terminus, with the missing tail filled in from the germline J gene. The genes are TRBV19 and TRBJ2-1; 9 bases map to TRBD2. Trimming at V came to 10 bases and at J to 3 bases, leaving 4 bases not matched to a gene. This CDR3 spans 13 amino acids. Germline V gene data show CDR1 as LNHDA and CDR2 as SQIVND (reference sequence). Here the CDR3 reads CATSSGDYNEQFF. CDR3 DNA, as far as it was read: TGTGCCACCTCTAGCGGGGACTACAATGAG.

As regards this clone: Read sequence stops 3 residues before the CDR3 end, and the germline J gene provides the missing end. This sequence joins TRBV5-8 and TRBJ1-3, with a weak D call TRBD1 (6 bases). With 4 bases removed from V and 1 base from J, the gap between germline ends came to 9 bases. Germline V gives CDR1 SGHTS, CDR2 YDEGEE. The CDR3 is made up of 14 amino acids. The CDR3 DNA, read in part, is TGTGCCAGCAGCGTCACAGGGTCTGGAAACACC. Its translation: CASSVTGSGNT. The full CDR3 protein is CASSVTGSGNTIYF.

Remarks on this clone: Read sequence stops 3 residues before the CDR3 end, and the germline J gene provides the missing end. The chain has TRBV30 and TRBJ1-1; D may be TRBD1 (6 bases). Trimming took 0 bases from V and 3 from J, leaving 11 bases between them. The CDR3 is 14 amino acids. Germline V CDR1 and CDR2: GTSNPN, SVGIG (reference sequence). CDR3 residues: CAWSVGGGDTEAFF. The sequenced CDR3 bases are TGTGCCTGGAGTGTAGGGGGAGGGGACACTGAA.

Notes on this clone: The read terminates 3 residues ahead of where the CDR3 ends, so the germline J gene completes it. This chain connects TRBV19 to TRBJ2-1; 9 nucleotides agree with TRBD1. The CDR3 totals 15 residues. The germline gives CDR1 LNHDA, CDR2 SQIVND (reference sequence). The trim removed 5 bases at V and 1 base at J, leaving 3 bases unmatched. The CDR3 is CASSGGQGSYNEQFF. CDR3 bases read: TGTGCCAGTAGTGGGGGACAGGGATCCTACAATGAG.

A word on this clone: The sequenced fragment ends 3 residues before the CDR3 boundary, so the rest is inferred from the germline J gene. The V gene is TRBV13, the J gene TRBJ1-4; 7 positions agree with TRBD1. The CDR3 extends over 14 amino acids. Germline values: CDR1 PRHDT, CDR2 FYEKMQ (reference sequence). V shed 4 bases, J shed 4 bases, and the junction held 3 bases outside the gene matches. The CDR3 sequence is CASSSPGGNEKLFF. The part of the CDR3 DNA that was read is TGTGCCAGCAGCTCGCCAGGGGGTAATGAAAAA. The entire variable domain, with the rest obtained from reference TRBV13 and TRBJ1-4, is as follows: AAGVIQSPRHLIKEKRETATLKCYPIPRHDTVYWYQQGPGQDPQFLISFYEKMQSDKGSIPDRFSAQQFSDYHSELNMSSLELGDSALYFCASSSPGGNEKLFFGSGTQLSVL.

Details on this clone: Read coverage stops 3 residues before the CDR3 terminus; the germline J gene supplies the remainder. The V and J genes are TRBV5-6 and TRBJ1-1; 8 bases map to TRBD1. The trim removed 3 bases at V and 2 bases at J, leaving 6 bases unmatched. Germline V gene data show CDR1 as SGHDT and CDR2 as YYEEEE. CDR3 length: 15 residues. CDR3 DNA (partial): TGTGCCAGCAGCTCTTACGGACAGGGTAACACTGAA. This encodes CASSSYGQGNTE. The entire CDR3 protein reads CASSSYGQGNTEAFF.

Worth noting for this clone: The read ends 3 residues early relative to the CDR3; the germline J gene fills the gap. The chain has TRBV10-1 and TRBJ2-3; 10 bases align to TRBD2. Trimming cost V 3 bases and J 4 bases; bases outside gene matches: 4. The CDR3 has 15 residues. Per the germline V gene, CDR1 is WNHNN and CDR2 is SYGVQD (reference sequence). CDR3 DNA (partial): TGCGCCAGCAGTGAATCTAGCGGGGGTCCAGATACG. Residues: CASSESSGGPDT. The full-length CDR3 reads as CASSESSGGPDTQYF.

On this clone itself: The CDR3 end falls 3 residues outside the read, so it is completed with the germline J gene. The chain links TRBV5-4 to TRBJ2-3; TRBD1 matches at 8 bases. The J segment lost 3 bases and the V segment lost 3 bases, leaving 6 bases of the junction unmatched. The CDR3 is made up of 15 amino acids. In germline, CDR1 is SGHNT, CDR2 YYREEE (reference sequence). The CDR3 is CASSSTGDRTDTQYF. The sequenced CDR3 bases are TGTGCCAGCAGCTCTACAGGGGACAGGACAGATACG.